The present T cell receptor beta chain was sequenced within a study of T-cell memory formation after mild COVID-19. Across the study: Clustering of TCRs was largely donor specific. General study findings and limits: While clones contracting from day 15 to 85 were balanced between CD4 and CD8, later expanders leaned CD4+.

CDR1 and CDR2 (germline): SEHNR, FQNEAQ (reference sequence). V shed 3 bases and J shed 8 bases, with 13 bases lying between them. CDR3 size: 13 residues. To note about this clonotype: Its antigen is currently unknown.

TCRdb independently ran MiXCR on the 5' RACE reads; one entry per CDR3 protein. The sample holds about 49,000 distinct CDR3 sequences, about 7.3% seen once. The TCR originated in a young man who had mild COVID-19 (a few samples of this study predate the infection). Cell type and time point are not known. The sample comprised PBMCs or a T cell subset sorted from them (not recorded which). The chain joins TRBV7-9 to TRBJ1-2, with D uncertain. The CDR3 spells CASSFVPNIGYTF. CDR3 in DNA: TGTGCCAGCAGCTTCGTCCCAAACATCGGCTACACCTTC.